The 5 T cell receptor beta chains below were found in one sample sequenced in a study of blood T cells in healthy people across ages. The use of a sample-barcoded 5' primer and a J-beta primer mix characterized a second PCR of about 7 to 12 cycles. Each CDR3 protein is one row after TCRdb ran MiXCR on the 5' RACE reads. The data show around 940,000 distinct CDR3 sequences, 45% to 60% seen once. Source material: blood. Every receptor here comes from a woman aged 55 to 70 in good health.

This clonotype was observed a single time. The chain has TRBV5-1 and TRBJ2-3; TRBD2 agrees at 12 bases. J gave up 6 bases and V 5 bases, and 4 bases lay outside the gene matches. Germline CDR1 and CDR2: SGHRS and YFSETQ. This CDR3 spans 14 amino acids. CDR3 sequence (DNA): TGCGCCAGCAGTGTGACTAGCGGGAGCGATACGCAGTATTTT. Its translation is CASSVTSGSDTQYF.

This clonotype has more than one count but fewer than ten. This chain connects TRBV6-1 to TRBJ2-4; D is unresolved. The end of the DNA fits TRBJ2-7 better, so the J call may be wrong. The CDR3 length is 13 residues. Germline-derived CDR1 and CDR2 are MNHNS and SASEGT. CDR3 sequence (DNA): TGTGCCAGCAGTGAAGCTTCTTCCTACGAGCAGTACTTC. It translates to CASSEASSYEQYF.

The V gene is TRBV24-1, the J gene TRBJ1-1, with TRBD1 identical over 7 bases. From germline, CDR1 is KGHDR and CDR2 SFDVKD. After removal of 3 bases from V and 1 base from J, the junction contained 4 bases not matched to a gene. CDR3 length equals 15 residues. CDR3 nucleotide sequence: TGTGCCACCAGTGATGCTGGGACAGAGAACACTGAAGCTTTCTTT. It encodes CATSDAGTENTEAFF.

V gene TRBV20-1 combines with J gene TRBJ2-1, with 7 bases lining up with TRBD1. CDR1 and CDR2 from the germline V gene are DFQATT and SNEGSKA (reference sequence). CDR3 size: 16 residues. V lost 5 bases, J lost 4 bases, and 14 bases stayed unmatched. CDR3 sequence: CSADPLTGNPYNEQFF. The CDR3 DNA reads TGCAGTGCTGACCCCTTGACAGGGAACCCTTACAATGAGCAGTTCTTC.

V is TRBV2 and J is TRBJ2-3, with 11 bases identical to TRBD2. The ends lost 6 bases at V and 5 bases at J; junction bases unmatched: 10. Germline-derived CDR1 and CDR2 are SNHLY and FYNNEI. This CDR3 has 16 amino acids. CDR3 amino acids: CASRSTTSGKGDTQYF. The CDR3 DNA sequence: TGTGCCAGCAGATCCACGACTAGCGGGAAGGGAGATACGCAGTATTTT.